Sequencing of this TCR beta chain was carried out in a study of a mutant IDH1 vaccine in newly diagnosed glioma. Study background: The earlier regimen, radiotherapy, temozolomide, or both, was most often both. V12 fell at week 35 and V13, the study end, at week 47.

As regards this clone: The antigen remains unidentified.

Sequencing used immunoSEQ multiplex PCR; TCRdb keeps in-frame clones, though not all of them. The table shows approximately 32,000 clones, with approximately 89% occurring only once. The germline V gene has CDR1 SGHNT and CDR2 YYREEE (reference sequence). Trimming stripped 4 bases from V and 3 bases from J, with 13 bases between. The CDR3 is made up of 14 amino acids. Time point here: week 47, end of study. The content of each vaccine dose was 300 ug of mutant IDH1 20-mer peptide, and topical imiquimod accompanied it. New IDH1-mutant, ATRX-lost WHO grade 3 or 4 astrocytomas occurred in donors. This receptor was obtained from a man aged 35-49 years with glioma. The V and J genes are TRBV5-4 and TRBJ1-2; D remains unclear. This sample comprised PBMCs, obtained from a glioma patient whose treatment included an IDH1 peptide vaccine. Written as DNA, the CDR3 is TGTGCCAGCAGCCCCTCTAACATAGACTATGGCTACACCTTC. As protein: CASSPSNIDYGYTF.